The subject of this entry is one T cell receptor beta chain. V was pared by 3 bases and J by 7 bases, with 9 bases of the junction left unmatched. The CDR3 extends over 15 amino acids. Germline V lookup: CDR1 LGHDT, CDR2 YNNKEL (reference sequence). This sample was included in a study of blood T cell repertoires in COVID-19. Study-level information: The origin of the acute and convalescent COVID-19 samples was the United States, Italy and Spain.

Produced via immunoSEQ multiplex PCR; TCRdb's table is partial and in-frame only. The top ten clones hold approximately 30% of a sample with more than 95,000 clones, 65% to 90% of them seen once. This receptor was taken from a woman of 80 years or more with acute or convalescent COVID-19. The sequenced sample was peripheral blood. The V call is TRBV3-1 (or the pseudogene TRBV3-2), the J call TRBJ1-2, with TRBD1 matching over 9 bases. Here the CDR3 reads CASSQRGTGIIGYTF. The CDR3 coding sequence is TGTGCCAGCAGCCAGCGGGGGACAGGGATCATTGGCTACACCTTC.